The clone carrying this T cell receptor beta chain is a singleton in its sample. What it binds is unknown. This CDR3 contains 16 residues. Trimming stripped 2 bases from V and 3 bases from J, with 16 bases between. Per the germline V gene, CDR1 is SGHDN and CDR2 is FVKESK. This specimen belongs to a study of vaccination effects on CD4 cells after COVID-19. The ViraFEST assay expanded antigen-specific CD4+ T cells with viral peptide pools before sequencing. The culture ran for 10 days before CD4+ T cells were isolated. Vaccinated participants had no history of SARS-CoV-2 infection and tested negative for nucleocapsid antibodies. The repertoire was sequenced with immunoSEQ multiplex PCR; TCRdb's copy has only in-frame clones and lacks some. The table records about 37,000 clones, roughly 66% of them present only once.

This sequence originates from a human donor who received a COVID-19 vaccine. J is TRBJ1-1 and V is TRBV14; no reliable D call. The sequences come from CD4+ T cells from PBMCs cultured with HCoV-OC43 spike peptides, collected before COVID-19 vaccination. Sample subset: HCoV-OC43 spike overlapping peptide pool stimulation. The CDR3 reads CASSQRTPRRYTEAFF. In nucleotides, the CDR3 is TGTGCCAGCAGCCAAAGGACTCCCCGAAGATACACTGAAGCTTTCTTT.